This T cell receptor (beta chain) appears in the sequencing data of a study of blood T cell repertoires in COVID-19. At the level of the study: T cells, B-cell-depleted T cells, or PBMCs provided the cDNA or gDNA that served as material.

The repertoire was sequenced with immunoSEQ multiplex PCR; TCRdb's copy has only in-frame clones and lacks some. The sample lists around 190,000 clones; more than 75% were seen once. With 2 bases clipped from V and 8 bases from J, the junction kept 7 bases outside the gene matches. CDR3 length: 16 residues. Germline V gene sequence: CDR1 LGHNA, CDR2 YNFKEQ. The chain links TRBV4-2 to TRBJ1-4; TRBD1 matches at 11 bases. The sequencing sample was made of peripheral blood. This TCR came from a woman between 55 and 75 years old with COVID-19, enrolled during active disease. The CDR3 nucleotides are TGTGCCAGCAGCCAACCCTCGGGACAGGGGGAGGAAAAACTGTTTTTT. Amino acid sequence: CASSQPSGQGEEKLFF.